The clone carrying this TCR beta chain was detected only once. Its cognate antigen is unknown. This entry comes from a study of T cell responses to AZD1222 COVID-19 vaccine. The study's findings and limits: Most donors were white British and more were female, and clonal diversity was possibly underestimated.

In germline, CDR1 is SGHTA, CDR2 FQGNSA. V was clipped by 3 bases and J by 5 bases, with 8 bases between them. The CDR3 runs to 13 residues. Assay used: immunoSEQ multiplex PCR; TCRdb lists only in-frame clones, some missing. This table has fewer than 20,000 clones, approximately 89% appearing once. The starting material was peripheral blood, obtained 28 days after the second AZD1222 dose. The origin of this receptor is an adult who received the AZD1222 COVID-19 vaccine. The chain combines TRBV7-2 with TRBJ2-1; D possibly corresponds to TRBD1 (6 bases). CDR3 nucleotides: TGTGCCAGCAGCTTTAACAGGGACAATGAGCAGTTCTTC. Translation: CASSFNRDNEQFF.